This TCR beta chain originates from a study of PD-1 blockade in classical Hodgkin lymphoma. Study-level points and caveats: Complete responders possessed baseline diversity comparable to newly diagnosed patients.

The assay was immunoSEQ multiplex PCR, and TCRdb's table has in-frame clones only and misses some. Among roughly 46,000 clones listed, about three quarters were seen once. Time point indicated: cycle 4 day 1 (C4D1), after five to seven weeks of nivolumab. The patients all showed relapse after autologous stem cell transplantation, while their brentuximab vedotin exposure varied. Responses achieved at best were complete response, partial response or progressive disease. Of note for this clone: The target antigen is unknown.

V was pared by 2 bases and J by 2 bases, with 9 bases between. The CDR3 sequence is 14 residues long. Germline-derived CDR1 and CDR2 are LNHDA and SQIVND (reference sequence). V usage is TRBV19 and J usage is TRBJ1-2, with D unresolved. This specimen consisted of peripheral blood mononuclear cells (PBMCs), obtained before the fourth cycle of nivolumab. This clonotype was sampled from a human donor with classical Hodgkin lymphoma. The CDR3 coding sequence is TGTGCCAGTAGTATATTCCCAGGCAACTATGGCTACACCTTC. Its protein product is CASSIFPGNYGYTF.